The present T cell receptor (beta chain) was sequenced within a study of blood T cell repertoires in COVID-19 (dated by TCRdb to between 2020 and 2021). Some background on the complete study: Samples from collaborators originated in the United States, Italy and Spain and spanned both the acute and convalescent phases of COVID-19. The sample metadata nearly always contained a de-identified subject ID, COVID-19 status, age in years and sex. The samples were drawn from two sources: the first 160 participants of the ongoing ImmuneRACE study, and over 950 subjects contributed by 6 global collaborators. The material from the prospective study consisted of cDNA or gDNA derived from T cells, B-cell-depleted T cells, or PBMCs. The repertoires were made available in a free public database intended to serve as a resource for research on the immune response to SARS-CoV-2. Subjects who had been exposed to COVID-19, were actively infected with it, or had recovered from it provided the deeply sampled blood TCRbeta repertoires that made up the dataset. HLA class I and class II types, where available, came from metadata supplied by the sample provider rather than from assay-based typing. The full study reports these points: Clinical and demographic metadata were provided uncurated, with the amount varying by source and participant.

The CDR3 spans 14 residues, from the cysteine through the phenylalanine. Only CDR3 DNA is held: 42 bases, read in frame from base 1. A distance of 9 bases separates the germline ends of V and J, which lose 4 bases and 0 bases respectively. CDR1 is given as LNHDA and CDR2 as SQIVND, both from the germline V gene (reference sequence). TCRbeta CDR3 regions were amplified from genomic DNA using the immunoSEQ Assay, a bias-controlled multiplex PCR. As for how the authors treated the data: The number of nucleated cells in each sample was estimated by amplification of reference gene primers within the assay. To quantify the absolute abundance of each unique TCRbeta CDR3 rearrangement, sequence reads were collapsed and filtered. For each sample, productive Simpson clonality was calculated as the square root of Simpson's diversity index across productive rearrangements. TCRdb holds this immuneACCESS table with in-frame rearrangements only. Some clones are missing; in checked studies, unresolved V genes explain under half, and the rest has no known cause. V and J calls and clone size are copied from that table; D and trimming were computed from the DNA. The sample table records hundreds of thousands of clones; roughly 90% of these occur just once. Over 1.5% of the sample rests with the top ten.

Turning to this clone: This receptor's antigen is unknown. No clone much larger than this one lies a single base away; base qualities are absent.

In Seattle, one collaborating source enrolled patients while the infection was active and tracked those patients longitudinally over the course of disease. Whole blood was collected in K2EDTA tubes by collaborating institutions according to the institutions' own protocols. Collaborator samples were shipped for TCRbeta analysis as frozen whole blood, isolated PBMCs, or DNA extracted from either sample type. Specimen: peripheral blood. This receptor chain uses TRBV19 and TRBJ1-1, with no confident D gene call. The TCR sequence derives from a woman between 25 and 40 years old with COVID-19, enrolled during active disease. The base sequence is TGTGCCAGTAGTAGCCGGGTCCTGAACACTGAAGCTTTCTTT. Its product reads: CASSSRVLNTEAFF.